Each of the 23 T cell receptor beta chains below was sequenced from the same sample in a study of lymphopenia after photon versus proton radiotherapy. The protocol was immunoSEQ multiplex PCR, while the TCRdb copy is restricted to in-frame clones and leaves out a portion. The table records roughly 49,000 clones, about 92% of them present only once. The sample consisted of peripheral blood, taken from a patient treated with photon-based radiotherapy. The receptors were gathered from a middle-aged woman with cholangiocarcinoma.

The chain joins TRBV30 to TRBJ1-5, with 8 bases that match TRBD1. This CDR3 is built from 13 residues. Germline CDR1 GTSNPN, CDR2 SVGIG (reference sequence). V shed 4 bases and J 6 bases; nucleotides not matched to a gene: 5. CDR3 amino acids: CAWNGQGIQPQHF. The CDR3 coding sequence is TGTGCCTGGAATGGACAGGGAATTCAGCCCCAGCATTTT.

This chain uses TRBV6-1 with TRBJ1-5; D might be TRBD1 (5 bases). This CDR3 spans 13 amino acids. Between the trimmed V and J ends, which lost 4 bases and 5 bases, there was a span of 9 bases. Germline V gene data show CDR1 as MNHNS and CDR2 as SASEGT. The CDR3 DNA sequence: TGTGCCAGCAGTGGACAGCTACATCAGCCCCAGCATTTT. The encoded protein is CASSGQLHQPQHF.

The chain employs TRBV5-6 and TRBJ2-1; D not certain. Trimming stripped 0 bases from V and 2 bases from J, with 9 bases between. Germline-derived CDR1 and CDR2 are SGHDT and YYEEEE. This CDR3 has 15 residues. The CDR3 spells CASSLENGAYNEQFF. CDR3 sequence (DNA): TGTGCCAGCAGCTTGGAGAACGGCGCCTACAATGAGCAGTTCTTC. The full variable domain, rest sourced from reference TRBV5-6 and TRBJ2-1, is DAGVTQSPTHLIKTRGQQVTLRCSPKSGHDTVSWYQQALGQGPQFIFQYYEEEERQRGNFPDRFSGHQFPNYSSELNVNALLLGDSALYLCASSLENGAYNEQFFGPGTRLTVL.

In its sample, this clone was seen once. The chain is built from TRBV30 and TRBJ2-3; the D gene is possibly TRBD2 (8 bases). The CDR3 length is 16 residues. Deletions cut 1 base from V and 6 bases from J, with 20 bases between. Germline CDR1 and CDR2: GTSNPN and SVGIG (reference sequence). Here the CDR3 DNA reads TGTGCCTGGAGTGACTCCCCGGGAGGGGGCAAGGATACGCAGTATTTT. Residues: CAWSDSPGGGKDTQYF.

The chain recombines TRBV27 with TRBJ1-1, with a tentative D call TRBD1 (5 bases). Trimming cost V 2 bases and J 0 bases, with 13 bases left between them. The CDR3 has 16 amino acids. Germline V gene sequence: CDR1 MNHEY, CDR2 SMNVEV (reference sequence). The CDR3: CASSLGADTMNTEAFF. The CDR3 DNA sequence: TGTGCCAGCAGTTTAGGGGCCGACACAATGAACACTGAAGCTTTCTTT.

This chain uses TRBV28 with TRBJ1-5; D call uncertain. Germline CDR1 is MDHEN and CDR2 is SYDVKM. The V gene lost 2 bases and the J gene lost 8 bases, with 13 bases spanning the gap. This CDR3 has 14 amino acids. The CDR3 DNA follows: TGTGCCAGCAGTTTACGAGGGTTCCGGGAGCCCCAGCATTTT. It encodes CASSLRGFREPQHF.

The rearrangement links TRBV19 to TRBJ2-6; D call uncertain. Germline V gene lookup returns CDR1 LNHDA and CDR2 SQIVND (reference sequence). V lost 4 bases and J 5 bases, leaving 6 bases between the germline ends. The CDR3 extends over 13 amino acids. CDR3 residues: CASSTNRANVLTF. The CDR3, as DNA: TGTGCCAGTAGTACAAACAGGGCCAACGTCCTGACTTTC.

The gene calls are TRBV5-6 and TRBJ1-1; 7 bases fit TRBD1. CDR3 length: 14 residues. Per the germline V gene, CDR1 is SGHDT and CDR2 is YYEEEE. The ends lost 5 bases at V and 4 bases at J; junction bases unmatched: 8. CDR3 in amino acids: CASSWGQRGTEAFF. CDR3 in DNA: TGTGCCAGCAGTTGGGGACAGAGGGGCACTGAAGCTTTCTTT.

This clone was detected once. This chain uses TRBV9 with TRBJ2-3; no firm D call. Trimming left V 4 bases short and J 0 bases short, with 6 bases between. The CDR3 is 13 amino acids. Germline V gene sequence: CDR1 SGDLS, CDR2 YYNGEE. The CDR3 here is CASSLPSTDTQYF. The CDR3 DNA reads as TGTGCCAGCAGCCTTCCTAGCACAGATACGCAGTATTTT.

The V and J genes are TRBV6-1 and TRBJ2-7, with D possibly being TRBD1 (6 bases). The CDR3 is made up of 14 amino acids. Germline V gene data show CDR1 as MNHNS and CDR2 as SASEGT. V gave up 2 bases and J gave up 0 bases, with 8 bases separating them. The CDR3 region has the DNA TGTGCCAGCAGTGAACGCAGGGGCTCCTACGAGCAGTACTTC. Residues: CASSERRGSYEQYF.

This chain links TRBV19 with TRBJ1-3; D not certain. V shed 6 bases and J shed 3 bases, with 12 bases lying between them. The CDR3 covers 14 residues. CDR1 LNHDA and CDR2 SQIVND come from the germline V gene (reference sequence). In nucleotides, the CDR3 is TGTGCCAGTAGGTCGAATGGAGGTGGAAACACCATATATTTT. It is translated as CASRSNGGGNTIYF.

This clone was found a few times. The chain combines TRBV28 with TRBJ1-4, with a possible D match to TRBD1 (6 bases). This CDR3 region has 15 residues. The V gene's germline CDR1 is MDHEN and CDR2 SYDVKM. The germline V and J ends were trimmed by 5 bases and 4 bases, with 14 bases remaining between them. The CDR3 DNA reads TGTGCCAGCAGTCGGAGACAGGAGGGTAATGAAAAACTGTTTTTT. Translation: CASSRRQEGNEKLFF.

DNA for the CDR3: TGTGCCAGCAGCAACCTCGGGTATTCTGGAAACACCATATATTTT. Its protein is CASSNLGYSGNTIYF. The chain couples TRBV21-1 to TRBJ1-3. TRBV21-1 has pseudogene status. The CDR3 has 15 amino acids.

The chain couples TRBV28 to TRBJ2-7; no clear D gene. CDR1 is MDHEN and CDR2 is SYDVKM in the germline V gene. V lost 5 bases and J 3 bases, leaving 8 bases between the germline ends. This CDR3 spans 12 amino acids. CDR3 loop: CASSPLRYEQYF. CDR3 coding DNA: TGTGCCAGCAGTCCCCTCCGCTACGAGCAGTACTTC.

The V and J genes are TRBV27 and TRBJ2-2, with D hard to call. Trimming cost V 1 base and J 4 bases, with 7 bases left between them. There are 14 residues in the CDR3. Per the germline V gene, CDR1 is MNHEY and CDR2 is SMNVEV (reference sequence). CDR3 loop: CASSLLGSTGELFF. The DNA of the CDR3 is TGTGCCAGCAGTTTATTGGGTTCCACCGGGGAGCTGTTTTTT.

The gene calls are TRBV27 and TRBJ1-6, with D hard to call. The germline V gene has CDR1 MNHEY and CDR2 SMNVEV (reference sequence). The length of the CDR3 is 18 residues. The V gene lost 0 bases and the J gene lost 3 bases, with 15 bases spanning the gap. The CDR3 DNA is TGTGCCAGCAGTTTATCTACCCCGTTCGACCTCTATAATTCACCCCTCCACTTT. Its translation: CASSLSTPFDLYNSPLHF.

The chain joins TRBV19 to TRBJ1-1; a weak D match, TRBD1 (6 bases). Germline V lookup: CDR1 LNHDA, CDR2 SQIVND (reference sequence). V lost 3 bases to trimming and J lost 1 base, with 9 bases between them. The length of the CDR3 is 14 residues. The DNA for the CDR3 is TGTGCCAGTAGTATCTCGGGGGCGAACACTGAAGCTTTCTTT. Its protein is CASSISGANTEAFF.

Judged by abundance, this clone is large. The CDR3 coding sequence is TGTGCCAGCAGCCGACGGGGGTCCGAGCAGTACTTC. Its translation: CASSRRGSEQYF. V gene TRBV11-3 combines with J gene TRBJ2-7; D might be TRBD2 (6 bases). The germline V gene encodes CDR1 SGHNT and CDR2 YENEEA. V dropped 5 bases and J dropped 6 bases, with 11 bases sitting between them. This CDR3 comprises 12 residues.

The rearrangement links TRBV20-1 to TRBJ2-1, with a tentative D call TRBD1 (6 bases). The CDR3 runs 11 residues. Germline-derived CDR1 and CDR2 are DFQATT and SNEGSKA (reference sequence). V lost 6 bases, J lost 13 bases, and 16 bases lay in between. The DNA for the CDR3 is TGCAGTGCCACCAGGGCAGGGGAACAGTTCTTC. As protein: CSATRAGEQFF.

The chain has TRBV6-1 and TRBJ1-5; the D is unclear. The germline CDR1 and CDR2 sequences are MNHNS and SASEGT. This CDR3 spans 15 amino acids. Trimming removed 2 bases from V and 4 bases from J, with 12 bases in between. The CDR3 sequence: CASSEWSSSNQPQHF. Written as DNA, the CDR3 is TGTGCCAGCAGTGAATGGTCCTCCAGTAATCAGCCCCAGCATTTT.

This clone came up a few times. As DNA, the CDR3 is TGCAGCGCGACCTCAGGGGGAACTAATGAAAAACTGTTTTTT. Protein product: CSATSGGTNEKLFF. This rearrangement joins TRBV29-1 to TRBJ1-4; TRBD1 aligns across 7 bases. The CDR3 has 14 residues. J gave up 1 base and V 7 bases, and 6 bases lay outside the gene matches. Germline V lookup: CDR1 SQVTM, CDR2 ANQGSEA.

This rearrangement joins TRBV27 to TRBJ2-7; perhaps TRBD2 as D (5 bases). The CDR3 is 13 residues long. V was cut by 6 bases and J by 4 bases, with 13 bases left in between. Germline V lookup: CDR1 MNHEY, CDR2 SMNVEV (reference sequence). The DNA of the CDR3 is TGTGCCAGCAGGACGTATGAGGGTTACGAGCAGTACTTC. Encoded protein: CASRTYEGYEQYF.

This rearrangement joins TRBV19 to TRBJ1-2; no definite D call. The CDR3 consists of 14 residues. CDR1 and CDR2 (germline): LNHDA, SQIVND (reference sequence). The V and J ends lost 3 bases and 1 base respectively, with 9 bases between them. Here the CDR3 reads CASSIEQSNYGYTF. CDR3 bases: TGTGCCAGTAGTATTGAACAGAGTAACTATGGCTACACCTTC.